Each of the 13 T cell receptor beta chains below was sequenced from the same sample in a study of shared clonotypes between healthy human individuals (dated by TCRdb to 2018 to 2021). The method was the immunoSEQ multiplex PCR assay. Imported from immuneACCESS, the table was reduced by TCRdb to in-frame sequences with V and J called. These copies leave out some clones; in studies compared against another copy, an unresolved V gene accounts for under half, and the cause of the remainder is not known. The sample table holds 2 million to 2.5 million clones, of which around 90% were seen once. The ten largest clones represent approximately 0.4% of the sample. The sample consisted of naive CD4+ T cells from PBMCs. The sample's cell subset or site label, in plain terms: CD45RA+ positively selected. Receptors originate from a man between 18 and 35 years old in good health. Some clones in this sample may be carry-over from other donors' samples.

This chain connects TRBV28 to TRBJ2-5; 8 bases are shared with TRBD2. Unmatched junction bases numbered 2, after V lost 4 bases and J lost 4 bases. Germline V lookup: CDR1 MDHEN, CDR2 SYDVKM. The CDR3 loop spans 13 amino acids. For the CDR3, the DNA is TGTGCCAGCAGTTCGGGGGGGATAGAGACCCAGTACTTC. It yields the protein CASSSGGIETQYF. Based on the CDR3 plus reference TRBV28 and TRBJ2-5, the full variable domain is DVKVTQSSRYLVKRTGEKVFLECVQDMDHENMFWYRQDPGLGLRLIYFSYDVKMKEKGDIPEGYSVSREKKERFSLILESASTNQTSMYLCASSSGGIETQYFGPGTRLLVL.

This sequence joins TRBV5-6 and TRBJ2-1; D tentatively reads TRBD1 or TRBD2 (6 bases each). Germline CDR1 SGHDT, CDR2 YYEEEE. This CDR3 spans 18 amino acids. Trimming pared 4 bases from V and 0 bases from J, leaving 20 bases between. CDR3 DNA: TGTGCCAGCAGCCTCGGAGGGCCAGGGGTGGTCTCCTACAATGAGCAGTTCTTC. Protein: CASSLGGPGVVSYNEQFF.

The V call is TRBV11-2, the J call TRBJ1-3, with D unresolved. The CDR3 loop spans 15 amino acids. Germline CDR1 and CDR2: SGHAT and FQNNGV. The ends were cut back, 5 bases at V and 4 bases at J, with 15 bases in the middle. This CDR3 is CASSPAVPRGNTIYF. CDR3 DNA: TGTGCCAGCAGCCCGGCGGTCCCGAGGGGAAACACCATATATTTT.

The CDR3 DNA follows: TGTGCCAGCAGTTACCGGGCCGTCGGCTACGAGCAGTACTTC. This translates into CASSYRAVGYEQYF. The rearrangement links TRBV6-5 to TRBJ2-7; no clear D. V was shortened by 2 bases and J by 3 bases, with 11 bases between the two germline ends. The V gene's germline CDR1 is MNHEY and CDR2 SVGAGI. The CDR3 is 14 amino acids.

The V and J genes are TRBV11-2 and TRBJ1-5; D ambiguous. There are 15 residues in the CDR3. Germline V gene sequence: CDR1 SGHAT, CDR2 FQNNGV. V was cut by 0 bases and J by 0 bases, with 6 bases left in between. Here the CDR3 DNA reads TGTGCCAGCAGCTTAGATCGGGATAGCAATCAGCCCCAGCATTTT. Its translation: CASSLDRDSNQPQHF.

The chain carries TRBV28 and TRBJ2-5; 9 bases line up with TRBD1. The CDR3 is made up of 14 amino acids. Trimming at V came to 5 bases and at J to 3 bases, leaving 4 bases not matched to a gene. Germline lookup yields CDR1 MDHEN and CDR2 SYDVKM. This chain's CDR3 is CASSPGTGKETQYF. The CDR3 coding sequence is TGTGCCAGCAGTCCCGGGACAGGGAAAGAGACCCAGTACTTC.

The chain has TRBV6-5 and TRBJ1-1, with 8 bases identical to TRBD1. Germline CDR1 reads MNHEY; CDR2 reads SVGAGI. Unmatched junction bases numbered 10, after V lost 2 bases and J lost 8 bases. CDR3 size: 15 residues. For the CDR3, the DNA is TGTGCCAGCAGTTACGGACAGGGTGGATGGTCCGAAGCTTTCTTT. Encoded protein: CASSYGQGGWSEAFF.

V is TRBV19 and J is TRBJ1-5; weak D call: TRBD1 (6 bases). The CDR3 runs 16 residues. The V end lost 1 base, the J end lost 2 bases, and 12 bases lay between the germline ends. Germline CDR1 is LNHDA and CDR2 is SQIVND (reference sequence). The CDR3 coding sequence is TGTGCCAGTAGTATAGTTGGGGGGGCCCGCAATCAGCCCCAGCATTTT. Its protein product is CASSIVGGARNQPQHF.

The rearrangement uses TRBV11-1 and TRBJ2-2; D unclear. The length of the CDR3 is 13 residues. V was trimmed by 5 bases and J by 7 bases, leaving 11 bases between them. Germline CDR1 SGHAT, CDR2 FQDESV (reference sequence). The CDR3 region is CASSLQMDGELFF. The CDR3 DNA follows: TGTGCCAGCAGCCTACAAATGGACGGGGAGCTGTTTTTT.

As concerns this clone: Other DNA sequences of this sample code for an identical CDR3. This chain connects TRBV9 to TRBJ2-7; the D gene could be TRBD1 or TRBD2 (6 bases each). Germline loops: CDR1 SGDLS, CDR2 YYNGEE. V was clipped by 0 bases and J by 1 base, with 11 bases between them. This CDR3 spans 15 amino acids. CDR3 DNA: TGTGCCAGCAGCGTAGGGGGGGCAGCGTCCTACGAGCAGTACTTC. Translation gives CASSVGGAASYEQYF.

This CDR3 is CASSQGRQGPGEQFF. The DNA of the CDR3 is TGCGCCAGCAGCCAAGGACGACAGGGCCCGGGGGAGCAGTTCTTC. The genes are TRBV5-1 and TRBJ2-1; TRBD1 aligns across 7 bases. Germline CDR1 SGHRS, CDR2 YFSETQ. V lost 4 bases to trimming and J lost 10 bases; unmatched junction nucleotides: 14. The CDR3 runs to 15 residues.

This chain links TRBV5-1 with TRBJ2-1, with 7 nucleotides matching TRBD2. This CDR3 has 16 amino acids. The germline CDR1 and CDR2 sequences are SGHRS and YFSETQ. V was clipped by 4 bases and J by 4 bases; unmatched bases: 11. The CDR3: CASSPDELADYNEQFF. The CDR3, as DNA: TGCGCCAGCAGCCCCGACGAGCTAGCGGATTACAATGAGCAGTTCTTC.

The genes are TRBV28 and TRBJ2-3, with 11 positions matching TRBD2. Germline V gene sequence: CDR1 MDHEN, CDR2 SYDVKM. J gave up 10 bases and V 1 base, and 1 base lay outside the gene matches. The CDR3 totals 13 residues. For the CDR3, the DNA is TGTGCCAGCAGTTTATTAGCGGGAGGGGCGCAGTATTTT. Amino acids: CASSLLAGGAQYF.